This T cell receptor beta chain was captured by sequencing in a study of cytomegalovirus exposure and HLA in healthy donors. Every donor was a healthy person donating bone marrow. This PCR relied on a set of 60 Vbeta primers and 13 Jbeta primers. Clones were read by immunoSEQ multiplex PCR, and TCRdb kept only the in-frame ones, dropping some. The sample comprises fewer than 60,000 clones, almost 85% of which are singletons, and 2.5% to 3% rests with the top ten. Germline V gene data show CDR1 as SNHLY and CDR2 as FYNNEI. V trimming: 4 bases; J trimming: 5 bases; junction bases outside the gene matches: 7. There are 14 residues in the CDR3. Overall study results and limits: The majority of CMV-associated TCR beta chains were reported as apparently HLA-restricted in a later analysis. There were reportedly fewer N-insertions in an Asian-associated ancestry cluster than the roughly 610-donor mean, in a later analysis. A highly shared variant cluster was judged a likely technical artifact.

On this clone: Its antigen is unknown.

This sequence was found in a man aged 45-60 years in good health and CMV-seronegative. What was sequenced was PBMCs. The chain combines TRBV2 with TRBJ1-1, with 7 bases identical to TRBD1. In DNA, the CDR3 is TGTGCCAGCAGTGTGGAGGGGGCGGATACTGAAGCTTTCTTT. Translating gives CASSVEGADTEAFF.